This T cell receptor (beta chain) was profiled in a study of cytomegalovirus exposure and HLA in healthy donors (dated by TCRdb to about 2017). Turning to the overall study: According to an earlier analysis of several hundred of the donors, roughly 180 million T cells yielded over 90 million unique TCR beta sequences and approximately 300 Gb of sequence data. All discovery cohort repertoires had been generated using a single sequencing platform. In a later analysis, previously published TCR beta repertoires from about 670 donors were re-analyzed and high-resolution HLA genotyping was added so that TCR occurrence patterns could be studied. Typing coverage varied by locus: roughly 620-640 donors for A, B, C, DRB1 and DQB1; approximately 500 for DQA1; approximately 570 for DPA1; 450 to 480 for DPB1. Rather than drawing on any new phenotypic data, the later analysis identified candidate immune exposures from TCR beta sequences and the way those sequences occurred across donors. Of the 300 to 450 genotyped donors, approximately 83% fell in the genetic ancestry cluster associated with self-reported Caucasian donors. The aim of the study was to test whether cataloging public T cell receptors could identify signatures of past pathogen exposure. HLA typing included class I and class II loci at four-digit resolution. On average, roughly 250,000 unique TCR beta nucleotide sequences were sequenced per donor among a few hundred genotyped donors of the cohort, with 15% to 20% of those sequences being non-productive. Along with the approximately 700-subject first cohort, a separate validation cohort of around 120 different subjects was used. In an earlier analysis of 587 of the donors, high-throughput TCR beta sequencing was used to judge whether each TCR beta V gene segment behaved as functional or pseudogenic. The study combined high-throughput TCR immunosequencing, statistical association of individual TCRs with disease status, and machine learning to predict cytomegalovirus infection status. In a later genetic analysis, genome-wide SNP genotypes for about three fifths of the roughly 670 donors were used, and that subset was treated as a discovery cohort. Donor age, sex, ethnicity and CMV serostatus were collected together with the repertoire data. About five DR-DQ haplotypes were treated as single units for association and clustering because of strong linkage in the cohort. An early release covering roughly 600 HLA-typed donors comprised 300 to 350 gigabases of sequencing data and roughly 86 million unique TCR sequences. The study used immunosequencing to profile the T cell repertoires of several hundred subjects and linked those repertoires to cytomegalovirus serostatus.

CDR1 MNHEY and CDR2 SVGAGI are derived from the germline V gene. Taken from cysteine to phenylalanine, the CDR3 has 13 residues. The retained sequence is limited to the CDR3, 39 bases, with the frame set at the first base. V loses 6 bases, J loses 3 bases, and the germline ends lie 9 bases apart. On the study overall, not on this receptor specifically: In a later genetic analysis, a missense DCLRE1C variant was associated with V-gene and J-gene trimming of TCR beta chains, and the association was replicated in an independent cohort. In a later analysis, HLA-associated TCR beta chains showed more clonal expansion and lower generation probabilities than non-associated chains that were equally common. Because some donors lacked HLA typing at each locus, the association tests relied only on the typed subset. Three of the identified cytomegalovirus-associated TCR beta chains were confirmed in vitro to be specific for cytomegalovirus antigens. According to a later analysis, TCR association rates differed among HLA loci, with DRB1 alleles showing the most associated TCRs and HLA-C alleles showing the fewest. The authors suggested that the approach could potentially be extended to other disease states and immunological phenotypes. In a later analysis, most CMV-associated TCR beta chains were found to appear HLA-restricted, with HLA associations seemingly driven largely by CMV exposure. In this cohort, only TCR beta chains were sequenced, and detectable features were limited by the absence of alpha or paired-chain data. A further reported finding was that TCR beta sequences accurately predicted the HLA-A and HLA-B alleles for most subjects in the first cohort. When HLA alleles, especially DR and DQ, strongly co-occurred, attributing TCR associations to individual alleles was difficult. A cluster of highly shared sequence variants was judged likely to represent a technical artifact of the sequencing pipeline. According to a later analysis, parvovirus B19, influenza, CMV and Epstein-Barr virus appeared linked to several top co-occurrence clusters. The study listed 150 to 200 TCR beta chains as associated with cytomegalovirus. Most TCR sequences were seen in very few donors, while some public TCRs were found in many individuals. Immune exposure information for the cohort was limited to CMV serostatus. In a later genetic analysis, fewer N-insertions in productive TCRs were reported among donors in an Asian-associated ancestry cluster than the roughly 700-donor mean. Some IMGT-functional V segments, including TRBV6-2 and TRBV6-3, could not be distinguished by the 87-base-pair reads and were therefore excluded. An earlier analysis of approximately 590 of the donors showed that most TCR beta V segments appeared in productive rearrangements either about 87% or about 30% of the time, which broadly matched IMGT annotations. About 17 rarely observed V segments, including chromosome 9 orphons, were excluded from the earlier analysis of 550 to 700 of the donors because counts were too low. Presence/absence analyses assumed roughly uniform sequencing depth across donors, an assumption that may not hold. Linkage disequilibrium might explain the correlated functional status among segregating V segments, but an unknown experimental factor could not be ruled out. The classifier was reported to diagnose cytomegalovirus status with high specificity and sensitivity in both the original and validation cohorts. At a false discovery rate of 0.05, a later analysis linked 16,951 TCR beta sequences to specific HLA alleles.

Note on this clone: What antigen it recognizes has not been identified. Within one base of it there is no much larger clone, and no base qualities were kept.

Libraries were built with the immunoSEQ multiplex PCR assay. For the multiplex PCR, a mixture combining 60 forward primers for TCR Vbeta segments and 13 reverse primers for TCR Jbeta segments was used. The CDR3 region of rearranged TCR beta genes was amplified from genomic DNA with a multiplex PCR assay. The amplified TCR beta libraries were sequenced on the Illumina HiSeq System as 87-base-pair reads. The authors' analysis ran thus. Across the roughly 700 repertoires, a later analysis counted 78 million or so unique TCR beta chains, 9.5 million to 12 million of which were shared by at least two donors. A nearest-neighbor algorithm error-corrected the raw reads and collapsed the reads into unique sequences, merging closely related sequences to remove PCR and sequencing errors. CDR3 sequences were aligned to IMGT reference sequences to assign V, D and J gene segments. Each retained sequence needed at least a six-nucleotide match to both a V gene segment and a J gene segment. A rearrangement was called productive if the CDR3 had no stop codons and remained in frame with V and J, and every other rearrangement was called non-productive. Following IMGT convention, CDR3 was defined as the stretch from the second conserved V-encoded cysteine to the conserved J-encoded phenylalanine. In an earlier analysis of roughly 610 of the donors, sequences lacking an unambiguous match to a single V gene segment were excluded. In an earlier analysis of roughly 500 of the donors, V segments were called functional above 56.7% productive rearrangements and were called segregating when the between-donor standard deviation exceeded 5%. A statistical classification framework was developed to diagnose cytomegalovirus status using the catalog of TCR beta chain sequences. In a later analysis, V and J genes were assigned by comparing TCR nucleotide sequences against IMGT/GENE-DB human TR gene sequences. Using the TCRdist pipeline, a later analysis assigned CDR3 sequences along with most-parsimonious VDJ recombination scenarios. In a later analysis, each TCR beta chain was defined by its CDR3 amino acid sequence together with its V-gene family, and reads lacking a unique V-gene family were excluded. In a later analysis, 450 to 600 highly shared, low-generation-probability nucleotide sequences were removed to address suspected cross-contamination and a sequencing artifact. A later analysis calculated a clonal expansion index for each public chain from normalized within-repertoire ranks of inferred template counts. In a later analysis, generation probabilities were computed with a VDJ recombination model fitted to out-of-frame rearrangements, and the resulting probabilities were checked against IGoR. In a later analysis, TCR-TCR, TCR-HLA and TCR-CMV co-occurrence was scored with hypergeometric tests, and a repertoire-size bias correction was applied to TCR pairs. In a later analysis, false discovery rates were estimated by permuting HLA or CMV assignments 20 times. A later analysis grouped co-occurring TCRs with DBSCAN, adding TCRdist sequence similarity when clustering within HLA-allele-positive subsets. Repertoires with fewer than 30,000 or more than 120,000 public chains, plus five repertoires with anomalous nucleotide sharing, were excluded from co-occurrence clustering. TCRdb's version of the immuneACCESS table is confined to in-frame rearrangements and falls short of the full clone set. An unresolved V gene accounts for under half of the shortfall where checked; the remainder is of unknown origin. V, J and clone size reflect that table, while D and trimming were determined from the DNA. The sample table holds around 140,000 clones, of which over 75% were seen once. The top ten constitute around 0.54% of the sample.

In total, more than 500 healthy bone marrow donors made up the cohort. Cohort members were all nominally healthy when sampled, although unrecorded immune exposures were likely present. The donor was CMV seronegative and was included in the group of a few hundred seronegative cohort members. Every donor gave a peripheral blood sample, and the peripheral blood mononuclear cells from that sample were used for TCR beta sequencing. Genomic DNA extraction from the blood cell samples was performed with the Qiagen DNeasy Blood Extraction Kit. Recombination linked TRBV6-5 to TRBJ1-5, with no confidently assigned D gene. This receptor was taken from a woman aged 35 to 49 in good health and CMV-seronegative. The sample comprised PBMCs. The bases read TGTGCCAGCAGACCACAGTTCAATCAGCCCCAGCATTTT. The resulting protein is CASRPQFNQPQHF.